This T cell receptor beta chain was recovered during a study of T cell responses to AZD1222 COVID-19 vaccine. The study, taken as a whole, reports: White British ancestry dominated among donors, who included more females, and clonal diversity was possibly underestimated. Among AZD1222 vaccinees, only 5 to 7 were seropositive at baseline. Regions 160-218 and 743-854 held dominance among vaccine-associated CD4 TCRs, which spanned spike.

Researchers grouped second doses given at about 4 or about 12 weeks into one pool. Here immunoSEQ multiplex PCR was the method, and the copy in TCRdb shows in-frame clones only, minus some. This table has around 67,000 clones, under 90% appearing once. Germline lookup yields CDR1 SGHVS and CDR2 FNYEAQ. The CDR3 extends over 18 amino acids. The junction had 9 bases not matched to a gene; V was cut back by 5 bases and J by 0 bases. Worth noting for this clone: The antigen is unknown.

The sample consisted of peripheral blood, taken 28 days after the second AZD1222 dose. The rearrangement joins TRBV7-6 to TRBJ1-5; 11 bases align to TRBD1. The sequence derives from an adult who received the AZD1222 COVID-19 vaccine. The CDR3 sequence is CASSPGTGGVFSNQPQHF. The CDR3 bases are TGTGCCAGCAGCCCCGGGACAGGGGGGGTATTTAGCAATCAGCCCCAGCATTTT.